The TCR beta chain under discussion was sequenced for a study of blood T cell repertoires in COVID-19. Study-wide context: COVID-19 samples, acute and convalescent, were from the United States, Italy and Spain.

Under the authors' procedure: Amplification of reference gene primers was used by the study to estimate nucleated cell counts. TCRdb keeps only in-frame clones here, not all; method: immunoSEQ multiplex PCR. V, J and clone size are taken as reported in that table, and D and trimming were inferred from the DNA itself. The repertoire consists of about 87,000 clones, with roughly four fifths occurring once and the leading ten covering approximately 2%. The sample was peripheral blood. This TCR came from a woman in her 70s with acute or convalescent COVID-19.

The CDR3 nucleotides read TGTGCCAGCAGCTTAGGGGACAGGGGGCTCAATGAGCAGTTCTTC. It is translated as CASSLGDRGLNEQFF. The chain carries TRBV7-8 and TRBJ2-1; 12 nucleotides match TRBD1. The CDR3 is 15 amino acids. With V trimmed by 1 base and J by 6 bases, 1 base remained unmatched. CDR1 is SGHVS, CDR2 FQNEAQ, per germline.